This T cell receptor (beta chain) was profiled in a study of cytomegalovirus exposure and HLA in healthy donors. Study-level background: About 85 million unique TCRs from HLA-typed donors were held in an early release of data. Study results and limitations: An analysis was carried out later, and it reportedly showed fewer N-insertions in an Asian-associated ancestry cluster than the approximately 700-donor mean.

As regards this clone: As yet, its antigen is unknown. Other DNA variants within this sample encode the same CDR3.

PCR used 60 Vbeta primers and 13 Jbeta primers. Original analysis: Later work found 80 million to 85 million unique TCR beta chains, with 10 million to 14 million shared. Assay: immunoSEQ multiplex PCR; the TCRdb copy retains only in-frame clones and omits some. For V, J and clone size, that table is used; D and trimming come from the DNA. The sample holds 100,000 or so clones; nearly 85% are singletons and the top ten take 5% to 6.5%. This CDR3 is built from 14 residues. CDR1 is SEHNR and CDR2 is FQNEAQ in the germline V gene (reference sequence). V shed 9 bases and J 2 bases; nucleotides not matched to a gene: 6.

The sequenced material came from PBMCs. The clonotype originates from a man between 18 and 35 years old in good health and CMV-seronegative. The rearrangement links TRBV7-9 to TRBJ1-5, with TRBD1 identical over 8 bases. CDR3 sequence: CARGPDRGNQPQHF. The CDR3 nucleotides are TGTGCCAGGGGGCCGGACAGGGGCAATCAGCCCCAGCATTTT.